This T cell receptor beta chain was captured in a study of radiation and T cells in renal cell carcinoma. Study-wide results and caveats: Baseline intratumoral clonotype presence is unknown without pretreatment biopsies. In blood, top tumor clones expanded by 2 weeks, shrinking by 4.

Only in-frame clones appear in the TCRdb table, and some are missing; sequencing was by immunoSEQ multiplex PCR. The table records tens of thousands of clones, 65% to 90% of them present only once. This clone was detected once. Its antigen is undetermined. Indicated time point: blood 2 weeks post-SBRT. Sample treatment: 15 Gy SBRT to primary tumor, nephrectomy 4 weeks later. Radiation-treated patients gave blood at baseline, week 2 and week 4. The patient's renal cell carcinoma had clear cell pathology. Germline V gives CDR1 MNHNY, CDR2 SVGAGI (reference sequence). The CDR3 has 15 residues. Trimming pared 2 bases from V and 0 bases from J, leaving 11 bases between.

The rearrangement uses TRBV6-6 and TRBJ2-7; D unclear. The sample in question was blood, obtained from a patient whose treatment included radiotherapy and nephrectomy. The sequence came from a woman between 45 and 65 years old with renal cell carcinoma. The CDR3 sequence is CASSYGVSSSYEQYF. DNA for the CDR3: TGTGCCAGCAGTTACGGGGTGTCATCCTCCTACGAGCAGTACTTC.